The entry that follows covers one T cell receptor (beta chain) sequence. This sample is drawn from a study of cytotoxic CD8 clonotypes in ibrutinib-treated CLL. Assay used: immunoSEQ multiplex PCR; TCRdb lists only in-frame clones, some missing. Of about 130,000 clones listed, around three quarters are singletons. The V end lost 6 bases, the J end lost 4 bases, and 2 bases lay between the germline ends. From germline, CDR1 is MNHNS and CDR2 SASEGT. This CDR3 is 10 amino acids long. V usage is TRBV6-1 and J usage is TRBJ2-3; no clear D gene. The clonotype comes from a human donor with chronic lymphocytic leukemia. The source material was PBMCs, sampled after 12 months of ibrutinib treatment. CDR3 amino acids: CASRADTQYF. CDR3 DNA: TGTGCCAGCAGGGCAGATACGCAGTATTTT.